The sequence of this TCR beta chain was determined in a study of blood T cell repertoires in COVID-19. Across the whole study: From the United States, Italy and Spain came samples of acute and convalescent COVID-19. Sources were T cells, B-cell-depleted T cells, or PBMCs; the material itself was cDNA or gDNA.

Assay used: immunoSEQ multiplex PCR; TCRdb lists only in-frame clones, some missing. The table has about 280,000 clones, 75% to 90% seen once; the top ten hold about 2.2%. The CDR3 length is 17 residues. V dropped 0 bases and J dropped 9 bases, with 22 bases sitting between them. From germline, CDR1 is SGHRS and CDR2 YFSETQ. The receptor was isolated from a woman between 50 and 59 years old who had recovered from COVID-19. Sequenced: peripheral blood. The chain couples TRBV5-1 to TRBJ2-1, with TRBD1 as a possible D gene (5 bases). The CDR3 DNA is TGCGCCAGCAGCTTGGGTTTCGCCCGGCTGGGGCCCGGTGAGCAGTTCTTC. Its translation is CASSLGFARLGPGEQFF.